This T cell receptor (beta chain) is drawn from a study of blood T cell repertoires in COVID-19. Study-wide background: Samples came from the United States, Italy and Spain, spanning acute and convalescent COVID-19.

As handled by the study authors: Researchers report that nucleated cell counts were estimated from reference gene primer amplification. TCRdb's table, derived via immunoSEQ multiplex PCR, lists solely in-frame clones and lacks some. V and J calls and clone size follow that table, whereas D and trimming were derived from the DNA. The data contain 65,000 to 90,000 clones, about 91% of them singletons. The receptor was derived from a woman of 80 years or more with acute or convalescent COVID-19. The source material was peripheral blood.

The CDR3 DNA follows: TGTGCCAGTAACGACAGGCTCTATGGCTACACCTTC. Residues: CASNDRLYGYTF. This chain joins TRBV19 and TRBJ1-2; D may be TRBD1 (6 bases). Trimming cost V 7 bases and J 4 bases, with 10 bases left between them. Germline V gene data show CDR1 as LNHDA and CDR2 as SQIVND (reference sequence). This CDR3 is 12 amino acids long.